These 5 T cell receptor beta chains were all obtained from the same sample, sequenced in a study of identical twins. TCRdb analysed the 5' RACE reads with MiXCR anew, one entry per CDR3 protein. The repertoire holds hundreds of thousands of distinct CDR3 sequences, with roughly 20% as singletons. This sample also belongs to another study, concerning T cells expressing NK-cell markers.

The sequencing sample was made of PBMCs. Receptor source: a young woman in good health.

This clonotype was recorded a few times. CDR3 nucleotides: TGTGCCAGCAGACCCTCCGGAGGGGACACTGAAGCTTTCTTT. As protein: CASRPSGGDTEAFF. The chain recombines TRBV12-3 or TRBV12-4 with TRBJ1-1; TRBD1 might be the D (5 bases). Trimming removed 6 bases at V and 3 bases at J, with 14 bases between. The CDR3 runs 14 residues.

This clonotype was observed a handful of times. J is TRBJ2-1 and V is TRBV10-3; D possibly corresponds to TRBD2 (6 bases). This CDR3 region has 15 residues. Germline V gene data show CDR1 as ENHRY and CDR2 as SYGVKD. V was pared by 11 bases and J by 4 bases, with 21 bases between. CDR3 nucleotide sequence: TGTGCCCCCCGGGGACCCGGGAGTGAGTACAATGAGCAGTTCTTC. Protein sequence: CAPRGPGSEYNEQFF.

The chain links TRBV7-2 to TRBJ2-2, with D unclear. Germline CDR1 SGHTA, CDR2 FQGNSA. Trimming took off 5 bases at V and 5 bases at J, with 9 bases between the two ends. The CDR3 is made up of 13 amino acids. CDR3 DNA sequence: TGTGCCAGCAGCCGACCCTGGACCGGGGAGCTGTTTTTT. Translated, it gives CASSRPWTGELFF.

The rearrangement uses TRBV4-3 and TRBJ1-5; 8 nucleotides line up with TRBD1. Germline V lookup: CDR1 LGHNA, CDR2 YSLEER. The CDR3 consists of 15 residues. V trimming: 3 bases; J trimming: 7 bases; junction bases outside the gene matches: 8. The CDR3 sequence: CASSHRQGAGQPQHF. DNA for the CDR3: TGCGCCAGCAGCCATCGTCAGGGGGCTGGGCAGCCCCAGCATTTT.

This clonotype came up a few times. V is TRBV20-1 and J is TRBJ2-3; no definite D call. Germline lookup yields CDR1 DFQATT and CDR2 SNEGSKA (reference sequence). The CDR3 covers 12 residues. V gave up 0 bases and J gave up 10 bases, with 11 bases separating them. This chain's CDR3 is CSARDREAPQYF. CDR3 nucleotides: TGCAGTGCTAGAGATCGTGAAGCTCCGCAGTATTTT.